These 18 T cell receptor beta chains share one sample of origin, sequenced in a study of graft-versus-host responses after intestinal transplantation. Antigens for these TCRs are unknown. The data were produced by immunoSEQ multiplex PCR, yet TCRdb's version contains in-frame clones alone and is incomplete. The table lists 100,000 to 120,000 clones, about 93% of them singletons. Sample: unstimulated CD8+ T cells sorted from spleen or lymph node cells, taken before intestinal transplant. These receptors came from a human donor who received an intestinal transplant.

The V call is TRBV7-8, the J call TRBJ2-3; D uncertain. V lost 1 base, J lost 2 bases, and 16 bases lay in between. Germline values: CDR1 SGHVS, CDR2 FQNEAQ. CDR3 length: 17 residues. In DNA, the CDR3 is TGTGCCAGCAGCTTAGTGATGGTAGAAAACCCCACAGATACGCAGTATTTT. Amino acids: CASSLVMVENPTDTQYF.

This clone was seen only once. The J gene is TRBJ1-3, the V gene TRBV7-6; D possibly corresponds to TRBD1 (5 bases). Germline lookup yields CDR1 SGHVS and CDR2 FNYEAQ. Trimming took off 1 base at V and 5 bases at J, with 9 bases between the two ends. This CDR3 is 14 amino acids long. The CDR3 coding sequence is TGTGCCAGCAGCTTAGGGGACGGGAGAAACACCATATATTTT. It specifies CASSLGDGRNTIYF.

The CDR3 DNA reads as TGTGCCAGCAGGAAAGACAAAGGGGAGCAGTACTTC. Translated, it gives CASRKDKGEQYF. The chain combines TRBV27 with TRBJ2-7; D gene uncertain. V lost 6 bases, J lost 7 bases, and 13 bases lay in between. Germline CDR1 MNHEY, CDR2 SMNVEV (reference sequence). CDR3 length: 12 amino acids.

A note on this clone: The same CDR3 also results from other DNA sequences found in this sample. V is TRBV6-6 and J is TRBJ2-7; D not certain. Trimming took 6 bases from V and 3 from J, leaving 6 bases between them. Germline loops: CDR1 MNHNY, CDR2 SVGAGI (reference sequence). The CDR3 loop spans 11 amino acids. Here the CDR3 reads CASSPSYEQYF. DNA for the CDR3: TGTGCCAGCAGCCCCAGCTACGAGCAGTACTTC.

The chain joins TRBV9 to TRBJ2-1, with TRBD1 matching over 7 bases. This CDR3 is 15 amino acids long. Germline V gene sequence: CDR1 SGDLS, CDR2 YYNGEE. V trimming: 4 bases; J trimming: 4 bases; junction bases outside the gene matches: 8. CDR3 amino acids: CASSPGDRSYNEQFF. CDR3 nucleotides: TGTGCCAGCAGCCCCGGGGACAGAAGTTACAATGAGCAGTTCTTC. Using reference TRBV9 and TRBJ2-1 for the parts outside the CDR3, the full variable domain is DSGVTQTPKHLITATGQRVTLRCSPRSGDLSVYWYQQSLDQGLQFLIQYYNGEERAKGNILERFSAQQFPDLHSELNLSSLELGDSALYFCASSPGDRSYNEQFFGPGTRLTVL.

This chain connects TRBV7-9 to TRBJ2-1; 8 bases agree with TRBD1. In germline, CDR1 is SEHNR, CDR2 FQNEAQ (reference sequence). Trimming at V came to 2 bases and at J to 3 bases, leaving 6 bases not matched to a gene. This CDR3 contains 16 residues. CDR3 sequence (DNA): TGTGCCAGCAGCTTATCTGAGACAGGGGTCTACAATGAGCAGTTCTTC. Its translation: CASSLSETGVYNEQFF.

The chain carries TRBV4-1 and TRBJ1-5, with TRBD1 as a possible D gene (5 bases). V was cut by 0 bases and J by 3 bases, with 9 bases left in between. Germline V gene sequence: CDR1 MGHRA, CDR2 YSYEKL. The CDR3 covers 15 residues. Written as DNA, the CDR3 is TGCGCCAGCAGCCAAGAGTGGGGGAACAATCAGCCCCAGCATTTT. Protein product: CASSQEWGNNQPQHF.

CDR3 protein: CASSWGGGVPYEQYF. The CDR3 DNA reads as TGTGCCAGCAGCTGGGGCGGTGGGGTTCCCTACGAGCAGTACTTC. This chain links TRBV5-6 with TRBJ2-7; the D gene is possibly TRBD1 (5 bases). CDR3 length: 15 amino acids. Deletions cut 3 bases from V and 2 bases from J, with 15 bases between. The germline V gene has CDR1 SGHDT and CDR2 YYEEEE.

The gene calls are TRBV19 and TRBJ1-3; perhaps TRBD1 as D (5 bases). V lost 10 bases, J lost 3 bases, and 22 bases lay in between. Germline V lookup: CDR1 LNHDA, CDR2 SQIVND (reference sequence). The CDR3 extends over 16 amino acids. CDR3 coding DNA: TGTGCCACCCACGGGACCGATCCTGGGTATGGAAACACCATATATTTT. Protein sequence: CATHGTDPGYGNTIYF. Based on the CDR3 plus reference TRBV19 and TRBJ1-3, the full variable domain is DGGITQSPKYLFRKEGQNVTLSCEQNLNHDAMYWYRQDPGQGLRLIYYSQIVNDFQKGDIAEGYSVSREKKESFPLTVTSAQKNPTAFYLCATHGTDPGYGNTIYFGEGSWLTVV.

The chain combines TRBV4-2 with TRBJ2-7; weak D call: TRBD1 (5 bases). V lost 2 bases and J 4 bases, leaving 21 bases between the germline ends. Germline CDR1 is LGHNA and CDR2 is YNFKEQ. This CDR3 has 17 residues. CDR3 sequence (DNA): TGTGCCAGCAGCCAAAGGGAAGGGGCTCCCCCTTATTACGAGCAGTACTTC. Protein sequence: CASSQREGAPPYYEQYF.

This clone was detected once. The CDR3 is CASSEGIQRTYEQYF. Written as DNA, the CDR3 is TGTGCCAGCAGTGAAGGTATACAGAGAACCTACGAGCAGTACTTC. The genes are TRBV2 and TRBJ2-7; D is ambiguous. CDR3 length: 15 amino acids. CDR1 is SNHLY, CDR2 FYNNEI, per germline. The ends were cut back, 1 base at V and 2 bases at J, with 12 bases in the middle. The whole variable domain, filled in from reference TRBV2 and TRBJ2-7, reads EPEVTQTPSHQVTQMGQEVILRCVPISNHLYFYWYRQILGQKVEFLVSFYNNEISEKSEIFDDQFSVERPDGSNFTLKIRSTKLEDSAMYFCASSEGIQRTYEQYFGPGTRLTVT.

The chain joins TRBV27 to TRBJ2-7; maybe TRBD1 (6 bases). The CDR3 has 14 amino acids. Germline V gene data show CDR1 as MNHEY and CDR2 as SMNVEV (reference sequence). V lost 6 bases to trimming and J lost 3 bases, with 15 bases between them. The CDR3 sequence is CASSLTQGNYEQYF. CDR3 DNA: TGTGCCAGCAGCCTCACACAGGGAAACTACGAGCAGTACTTC.

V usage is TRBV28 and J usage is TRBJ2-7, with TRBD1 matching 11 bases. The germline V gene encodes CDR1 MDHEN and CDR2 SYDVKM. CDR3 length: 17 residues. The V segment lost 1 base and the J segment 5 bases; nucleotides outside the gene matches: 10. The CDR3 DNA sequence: TGTGCCAGCAGTTTATATATTTGGGACAGGGGGTCCAACGAGCAGTACTTC. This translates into CASSLYIWDRGSNEQYF. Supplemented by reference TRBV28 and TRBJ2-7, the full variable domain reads DVKVTQSSRYLVKRTGEKVFLECVQDMDHENMFWYRQDPGLGLRLIYFSYDVKMKEKGDIPEGYSVSREKKERFSLILESASTNQTSMYLCASSLYIWDRGSNEQYFGPGTRLTVT.

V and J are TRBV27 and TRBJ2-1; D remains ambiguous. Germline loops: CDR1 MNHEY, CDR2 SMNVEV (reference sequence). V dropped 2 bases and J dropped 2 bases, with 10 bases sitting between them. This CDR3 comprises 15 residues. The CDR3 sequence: CASSLPGAPYNEQFF. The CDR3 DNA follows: TGTGCCAGCAGTTTACCCGGAGCTCCCTACAATGAGCAGTTCTTC.

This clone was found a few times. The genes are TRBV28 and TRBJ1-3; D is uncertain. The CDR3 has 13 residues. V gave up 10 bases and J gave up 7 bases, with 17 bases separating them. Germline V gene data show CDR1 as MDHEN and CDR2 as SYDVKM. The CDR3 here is CATWEQDRNTIYF. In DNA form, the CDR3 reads TGTGCCACTTGGGAACAAGATCGGAACACCATATATTTT.

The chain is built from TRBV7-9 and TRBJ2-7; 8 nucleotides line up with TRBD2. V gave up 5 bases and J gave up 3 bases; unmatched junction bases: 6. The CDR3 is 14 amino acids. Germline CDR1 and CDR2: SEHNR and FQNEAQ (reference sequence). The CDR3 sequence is CASSHGTRLYEQYF. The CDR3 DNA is TGTGCCAGCAGCCACGGGACTAGGCTCTACGAGCAGTACTTC.

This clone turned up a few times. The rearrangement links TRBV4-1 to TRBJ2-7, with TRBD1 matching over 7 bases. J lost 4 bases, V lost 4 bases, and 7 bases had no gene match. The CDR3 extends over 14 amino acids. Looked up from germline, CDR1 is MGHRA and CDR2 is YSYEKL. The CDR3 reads CASSPRDRYYEQYF. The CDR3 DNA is TGCGCCAGCAGCCCCCGGGACAGATATTACGAGCAGTACTTC.

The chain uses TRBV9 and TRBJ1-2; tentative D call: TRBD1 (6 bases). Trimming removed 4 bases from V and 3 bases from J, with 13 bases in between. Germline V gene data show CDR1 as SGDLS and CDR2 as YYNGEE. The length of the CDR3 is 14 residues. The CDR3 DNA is TGTGCCAGCAGCCCCGTGGCAGGGGACTATGGCTACACCTTC. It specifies CASSPVAGDYGYTF.